This TCR beta chain came from a study of CD8+CD57+ T cells in acquired aplastic anemia. Findings and limits, study-wide: Overlapping CD8+ CDR3 repertoires of patients and controls contained some 27 shared sequences. Significance was not reached for CD8+ Simpson's diversity between patients and controls.

Of note for this clonotype: The antigen is unknown.

Previously, flow cytometry had revealed CD8+CD57+ cell expansion in the patients chosen for sequencing. Patients had undergone no therapy by the time their blood was sampled. Profiling that covered TCR beta VDJ and CDR3 relied on genomic DNA as its template. TCRdb itself ran the reads through MiXCR, one entry per CDR3 protein. The table includes around 500,000 distinct CDR3 sequences, less than 35% detected once. The CDR3 totals 11 residues. The V and J ends lost 10 bases and 6 bases, in that order; junction bases with no gene match: 1. Germline V gene data show CDR1 as SNHLY and CDR2 as FYNNEI. The chain recombines TRBV2 with TRBJ2-1; TRBD1 matches 9 bases. The sequence derives from a human donor with aplastic anemia. Source material: sorted CD4+, CD8+, or CD8+CD57+ T cells (not recorded which) from PBMCs. CDR3 nucleotide sequence: TGTGCCACGACAGGGGGCAATGAGCAGTTCTTC. Translated, it gives CATTGGNEQFF.